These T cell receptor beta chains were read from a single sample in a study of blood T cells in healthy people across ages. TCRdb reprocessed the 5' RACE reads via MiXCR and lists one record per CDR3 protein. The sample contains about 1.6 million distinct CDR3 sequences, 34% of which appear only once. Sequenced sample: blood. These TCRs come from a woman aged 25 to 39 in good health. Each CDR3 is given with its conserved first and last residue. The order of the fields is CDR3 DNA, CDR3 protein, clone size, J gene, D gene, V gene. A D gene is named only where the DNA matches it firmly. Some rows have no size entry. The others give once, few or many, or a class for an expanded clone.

cdr3_nt: TGCAGTGCTCCAAACCATAAACAGGGGAGCTCCTACGAGCAGTACTTC; cdr3_aa: CSAPNHKQGSSYEQYF; clone_size: -; j_call: TRBJ2-7; d_call: TRBD1; v_call: TRBV20-1
cdr3_nt: TGTGCCAGCAGCCCGCAACCGTTTGTTCGGGATCAGCCCCAGCATTTT; cdr3_aa: CASSPQPFVRDQPQHF; clone_size: -; j_call: TRBJ1-5; d_call: -; v_call: TRBV7-2
cdr3_nt: TGTGCCAGCGCCTCGGGACAGTATAATTCACCCCTCCACTTT; cdr3_aa: CASASGQYNSPLHF; clone_size: -; j_call: TRBJ1-6; d_call: TRBD1; v_call: TRBV27
cdr3_nt: TGTGCCAGCAGCTTAGGGACCGCAGCTGAAGCTTTCTTT; cdr3_aa: CASSLGTAAEAFF; clone_size: few; j_call: TRBJ1-1; d_call: -; v_call: TRBV7-3
cdr3_nt: TGTGCCAGCAGCTCCCGGGACAGGACCACAGATACGCAGTATTTT; cdr3_aa: CASSSRDRTTDTQYF; clone_size: -; j_call: TRBJ2-3; d_call: TRBD1; v_call: TRBV3-1
cdr3_nt: TGTGCCAGCAGCTTAAGGACCCAGGTAGGGGCGGAGCCCCAGCATTTT; cdr3_aa: CASSLRTQVGAEPQHF; clone_size: few; j_call: TRBJ1-5; d_call: -; v_call: TRBV12-3/TRBV12-4
cdr3_nt: TGTGCCAGCAGAACCGGGAGAATCTATGGCTACACCTTC; cdr3_aa: CASRTGRIYGYTF; clone_size: few; j_call: TRBJ1-2; d_call: -; v_call: TRBV6-2/TRBV6-3
cdr3_nt: TGTGCCAGCAGCCCCCATCCGGGAGTGGTCCAGGAGACCCAGTACTTC; cdr3_aa: CASSPHPGVVQETQYF; clone_size: -; j_call: TRBJ2-5; d_call: -; v_call: TRBV7-6
cdr3_nt: TGTGCCAGCAGCTTAGAACAACGGGCCTATGGCTACACCTTC; cdr3_aa: CASSLEQRAYGYTF; clone_size: -; j_call: TRBJ1-2; d_call: -; v_call: TRBV7-9
cdr3_nt: TGTGCCAGCAGTGGACAGGGGACGTTTCGCAATCAGCCCCAGCATTTT; cdr3_aa: CASSGQGTFRNQPQHF; clone_size: once; j_call: TRBJ1-5; d_call: TRBD1; v_call: TRBV25-1
cdr3_nt: TGTGCCAGCAGCGACAGGGACGGTCAGCCCCAGCATTTT; cdr3_aa: CASSDRDGQPQHF; clone_size: few; j_call: TRBJ1-5; d_call: TRBD1; v_call: TRBV28
cdr3_nt: TGTGCCACCAGCGGAACCGGGACGGGCACCGGGGAGCTGTTTTTT; cdr3_aa: CATSGTGTGTGELFF; clone_size: -; j_call: TRBJ2-2; d_call: -; v_call: TRBV15
cdr3_nt: TGCAGTGCTAGAGGAGCGGGGGGGCCCAATACGCAGTATTTT; cdr3_aa: CSARGAGGPNTQYF; clone_size: few; j_call: TRBJ2-3; d_call: TRBD2; v_call: TRBV20-1
cdr3_nt: TGCGCCAGCATGGGGGCGGTTGAGCAGTTCTTC; cdr3_aa: CASMGAVEQFF; clone_size: few; j_call: TRBJ2-1; d_call: -; v_call: TRBV5-1
cdr3_nt: TGTGCCAGCAATAGGGGACGGAAAACAGATACGCAGTATTTT; cdr3_aa: CASNRGRKTDTQYF; clone_size: -; j_call: TRBJ2-3; d_call: -; v_call: TRBV25-1
cdr3_nt: TGCAGTGCTTGGGGACTGTTCGGCACGGATACGCAGTATTTT; cdr3_aa: CSAWGLFGTDTQYF; clone_size: -; j_call: TRBJ2-3; d_call: -; v_call: TRBV20-1
cdr3_nt: TGTGCCAGCAGTTCCGGACAGGGGGCCTATAATTCACCCCTCCACTTT; cdr3_aa: CASSSGQGAYNSPLHF; clone_size: -; j_call: TRBJ1-6; d_call: TRBD1; v_call: TRBV27
cdr3_nt: TGTGCCAGCGGTGGGACAGGGCCCTACGAGCAGTACTTC; cdr3_aa: CASGGTGPYEQYF; clone_size: -; j_call: TRBJ2-7; d_call: TRBD1; v_call: TRBV12-3/TRBV12-4
cdr3_nt: TGCAGTGCAAGAACTGGGGCCAACGTCCTGACTTTC; cdr3_aa: CSARTGANVLTF; clone_size: few; j_call: TRBJ2-6; d_call: -; v_call: TRBV20-1
cdr3_nt: TGCGCCAGCAGCTTGTATGCGGGATCCTACGAGCAGTACTTC; cdr3_aa: CASSLYAGSYEQYF; clone_size: few; j_call: TRBJ2-7; d_call: -; v_call: TRBV5-1
cdr3_nt: TGTGCCAGCAGCTTAGAGGGGGCTGACAATGAGCAGTTCTTC; cdr3_aa: CASSLEGADNEQFF; clone_size: -; j_call: TRBJ2-1; d_call: TRBD1; v_call: TRBV11-1
cdr3_nt: TGTGCCAGCAGTGCCCACGGGACAGGGGATAGTGAGCAGTACTTC; cdr3_aa: CASSAHGTGDSEQYF; clone_size: -; j_call: TRBJ2-5; d_call: TRBD1; v_call: TRBV6-4
cdr3_nt: TGTGCCAGCAGCTTGGTGGGGGTCTTAAATGGCTACACCTTC; cdr3_aa: CASSLVGVLNGYTF; clone_size: -; j_call: TRBJ1-2; d_call: -; v_call: TRBV5-6
cdr3_nt: TGCGCCAGCAGCTTGGAACAGACGAAAACACCCCTCCACTTT; cdr3_aa: CASSLEQTKTPLHF; clone_size: -; j_call: TRBJ1-6; d_call: -; v_call: TRBV5-1
cdr3_nt: TGTGCCAGCAGCGCGGGGGGTCGGGGGACAGGACCTTACAATGAGCAGTTCTTC; cdr3_aa: CASSAGGRGTGPYNEQFF; clone_size: few; j_call: TRBJ2-1; d_call: -; v_call: TRBV7-6
cdr3_nt: TGTGCCAGCAGTTTTTCTCGGACTAGCGGGAGTCGGCCAGAGACCCAGTACTTC; cdr3_aa: CASSFSRTSGSRPETQYF; clone_size: few; j_call: TRBJ2-5; d_call: TRBD2; v_call: TRBV28
cdr3_nt: TGCAGTGCTAGACAGGGACTGTGGTATGAGCAGTTCTTC; cdr3_aa: CSARQGLWYEQFF; clone_size: few; j_call: TRBJ2-1; d_call: -; v_call: TRBV20-1
cdr3_nt: TGTGCCACCAGTGGCGGACTAGCGGGTCACTCCTACAATGAGCGGTTCTTC; cdr3_aa: CATSGGLAGHSYNERFF; clone_size: -; j_call: TRBJ2-1; d_call: TRBD2; v_call: TRBV24-1
cdr3_nt: TGCGCCAGCAGCTTGGCCCCCAGGACTAGCGCAGACGAGCAGTACTTC; cdr3_aa: CASSLAPRTSADEQYF; clone_size: -; j_call: TRBJ2-7; d_call: TRBD2; v_call: TRBV5-1
cdr3_nt: TGTGCCAGCAAACAGGGTATGGTCACTGAAGCTTTCTTT; cdr3_aa: CASKQGMVTEAFF; clone_size: -; j_call: TRBJ1-1; d_call: -; v_call: TRBV2
cdr3_nt: TGTGCCAGCAGTTACCGGACAGGCACCTCCTACGAGCAGTACTTC; cdr3_aa: CASSYRTGTSYEQYF; clone_size: few; j_call: TRBJ2-7; d_call: TRBD1; v_call: TRBV6-2/TRBV6-3
cdr3_nt: TGTGCCAGCAGTTTAGGGATCACAGGGGTCCCCTACGGGCAGTACTTC; cdr3_aa: CASSLGITGVPYGQYF; clone_size: -; j_call: TRBJ2-5; d_call: TRBD1; v_call: TRBV27
cdr3_nt: TGTGCCACCAGCTTACGACAGGTTCGGGATGGCTACACCTTC; cdr3_aa: CATSLRQVRDGYTF; clone_size: few; j_call: TRBJ1-2; d_call: -; v_call: TRBV15
cdr3_nt: TGTGCCAGCAGCCCTACTAAACTAGCGGATAACAATGAGCAGTTCTTC; cdr3_aa: CASSPTKLADNNEQFF; clone_size: -; j_call: TRBJ2-1; d_call: TRBD2; v_call: TRBV7-9
cdr3_nt: TGTGCCAGCAGCTTAATTACATGGGCTTCTAATGAAAAACTGTTTTTT; cdr3_aa: CASSLITWASNEKLFF; clone_size: few; j_call: TRBJ1-4; d_call: -; v_call: TRBV7-9
cdr3_nt: TGTGCCATCAGTCAAGAGGTAACAGGGGGAGGTCAGCCCCAGCATTTT; cdr3_aa: CAISQEVTGGGQPQHF; clone_size: -; j_call: TRBJ1-5; d_call: TRBD1; v_call: TRBV4-2
cdr3_nt: TGCAGTGCGCACCCGACGACTAGCGGAAACTACGAGCAGTACTTC; cdr3_aa: CSAHPTTSGNYEQYF; clone_size: -; j_call: TRBJ2-7; d_call: TRBD2; v_call: TRBV20-1
cdr3_nt: TGCAGTGCTAGTTGGGGGTATAACTATGGCTACACCTTC; cdr3_aa: CSASWGYNYGYTF; clone_size: few; j_call: TRBJ1-2; d_call: -; v_call: TRBV20-1
cdr3_nt: TGTGCCAGCAGCGTAGTGGCTAGCCGGAGCACAGATACGCAGTATTTT; cdr3_aa: CASSVVASRSTDTQYF; clone_size: -; j_call: TRBJ2-3; d_call: -; v_call: TRBV9
cdr3_nt: TGTGCCAGCAGTTCAGATAAAGGTCTTTCCAGCTACGAGCAGTACTTC; cdr3_aa: CASSSDKGLSSYEQYF; clone_size: -; j_call: TRBJ2-7; d_call: -; v_call: TRBV28
cdr3_nt: TGTGCCAGCAGCCCCGAAGAAGGGGACACGGAGCAGTTCTTC; cdr3_aa: CASSPEEGDTEQFF; clone_size: -; j_call: TRBJ2-1; d_call: -; v_call: TRBV4-2
cdr3_nt: TGCGCCAGCAGCGCAGCGGGACTAGCGGGAGTAGGTTCCTACAATGAGCAGTTCTTC; cdr3_aa: CASSAAGLAGVGSYNEQFF; clone_size: -; j_call: TRBJ2-1; d_call: TRBD2; v_call: TRBV5-1
cdr3_nt: TGCGCCAGCGGCCCGGACCTATCAACCTTCCAGTTCTTC; cdr3_aa: CASGPDLSTFQFF; clone_size: -; j_call: TRBJ2-1; d_call: -; v_call: TRBV5-1
cdr3_nt: TGTGCCAGCAGCGCGGGGGGGGAGTTAAATGAGCAGTTCTTC; cdr3_aa: CASSAGGELNEQFF; clone_size: -; j_call: TRBJ2-1; d_call: TRBD2; v_call: TRBV7-8
cdr3_nt: TGCAGTGCTAGAGGTGCTAGCGTAAACTACAATGAGCAGTTCTTC; cdr3_aa: CSARGASVNYNEQFF; clone_size: -; j_call: TRBJ2-1; d_call: -; v_call: TRBV20-1
cdr3_nt: TGTGCCAGCAGCCCCTCGAGTTGGGACGGCACAGATACGCAGTATTTT; cdr3_aa: CASSPSSWDGTDTQYF; clone_size: few; j_call: TRBJ2-3; d_call: -; v_call: TRBV12-3/TRBV12-4
cdr3_nt: TGTGCCAGCACTTCCGGGCTGTCCTCCTACGAGCAGTACTTC; cdr3_aa: CASTSGLSSYEQYF; clone_size: many; j_call: TRBJ2-7; d_call: -; v_call: TRBV6-6